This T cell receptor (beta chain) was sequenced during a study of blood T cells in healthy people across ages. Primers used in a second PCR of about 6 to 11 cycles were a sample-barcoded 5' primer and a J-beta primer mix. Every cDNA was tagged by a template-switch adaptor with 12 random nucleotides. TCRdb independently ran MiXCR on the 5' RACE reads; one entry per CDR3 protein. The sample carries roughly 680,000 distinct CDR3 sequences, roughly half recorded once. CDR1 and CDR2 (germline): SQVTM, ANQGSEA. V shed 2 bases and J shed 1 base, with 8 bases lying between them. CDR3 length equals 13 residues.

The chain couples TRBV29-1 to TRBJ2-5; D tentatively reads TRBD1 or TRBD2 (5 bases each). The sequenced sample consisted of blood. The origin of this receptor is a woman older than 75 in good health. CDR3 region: CSVERGTQETQYF. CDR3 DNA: TGCAGCGTTGAAAGAGGGACCCAAGAGACCCAGTACTTC. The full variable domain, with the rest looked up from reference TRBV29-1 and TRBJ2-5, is SAVISQKPSRDICQRGTSLTIQCQVDSQVTMMFWYRQQPGQSLTLIATANQGSEATYESGFVIDKFPISRPNLTFSTLTVSNMSPEDSSIYLCSVERGTQETQYFGPGTRLLVL.